This T cell receptor beta chain emerged from a study of blood T cells in healthy people across ages. For the second PCR, which ran for 7 to 11 cycles, a sample-barcoded 5' primer and a J-beta primer mix were used. TCRdb analysed the 5' RACE reads with MiXCR anew, one entry per CDR3 protein. This table has around 520,000 distinct CDR3 sequences, roughly a quarter appearing once. The CDR3 contains 15 residues. Between the trimmed V and J ends, which lost 7 bases and 6 bases, there was a span of 19 bases. This sample was also put to use in a study of T cells of mothers and their children.

The V gene is TRBV12-3 or TRBV12-4, the J gene TRBJ2-4, with D perhaps matching TRBD2 (7 bases). This receptor was obtained from a boy aged 2-9 years in good health. The sequencing sample was made of blood. DNA of the CDR3: TGTGCCAGCACCCCTAGCTGGGGGGGCCGAAACATTCAGTACTTC. Its protein product is CASTPSWGGRNIQYF.